The clone carrying this T cell receptor beta chain has a single count. Germline V gene lookup returns CDR1 MGHDK and CDR2 SYGVNS. Trimming left V 2 bases short and J 2 bases short, with 10 bases between. CDR3 length: 15 residues. Assay: immunoSEQ multiplex PCR; the TCRdb copy retains only in-frame clones and omits some. The sample has about 2.4 million clones; approximately 93% are singletons. The data derive from a study of shared clonotypes between healthy human individuals. This chain uses TRBV25-1 with TRBJ2-1; D uncertain. Sequencing was performed on naive CD4+ T cells from PBMCs. Subset in this sample: CD45RA+ positively selected. The TCR originated in a man aged 18-30 years in good health. Some clones in this sample may be carry-over from other donors' samples. CDR3 in amino acids: CASSEHGQAYNEQFF. CDR3 nucleotide sequence: TGTGCCAGCAGTGAACATGGTCAGGCCTACAATGAGCAGTTCTTC.